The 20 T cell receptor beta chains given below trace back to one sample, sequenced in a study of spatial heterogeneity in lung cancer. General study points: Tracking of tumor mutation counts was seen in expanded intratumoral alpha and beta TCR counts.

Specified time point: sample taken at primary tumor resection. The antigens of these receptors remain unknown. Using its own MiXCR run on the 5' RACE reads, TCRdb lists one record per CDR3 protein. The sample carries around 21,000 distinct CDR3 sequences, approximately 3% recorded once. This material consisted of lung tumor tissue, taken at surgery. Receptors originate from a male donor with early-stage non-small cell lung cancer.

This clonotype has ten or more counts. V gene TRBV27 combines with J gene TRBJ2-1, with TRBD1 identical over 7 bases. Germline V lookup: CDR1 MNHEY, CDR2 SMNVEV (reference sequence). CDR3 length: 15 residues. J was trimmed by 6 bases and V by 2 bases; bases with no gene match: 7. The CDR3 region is CASSLLGGEGNEQFF. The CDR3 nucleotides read TGTGCCAGCAGTTTACTAGGGGGCGAGGGCAATGAGCAGTTCTTC.

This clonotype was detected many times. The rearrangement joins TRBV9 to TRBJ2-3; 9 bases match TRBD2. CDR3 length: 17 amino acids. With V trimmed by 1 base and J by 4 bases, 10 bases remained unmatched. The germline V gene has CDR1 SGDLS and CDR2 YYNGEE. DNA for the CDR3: TGTGCCAGCAGCGTACTTGCGGGAGGGACGGGTGCAGATACGCAGTATTTT. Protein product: CASSVLAGGTGADTQYF. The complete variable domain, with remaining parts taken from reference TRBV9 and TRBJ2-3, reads DSGVTQTPKHLITATGQRVTLRCSPRSGDLSVYWYQQSLDQGLQFLIQYYNGEERAKGNILERFSAQQFPDLHSELNLSSLELGDSALYFCASSVLAGGTGADTQYFGPGTRLTVL.

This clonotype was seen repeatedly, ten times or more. CDR3 nucleotide sequence: TGTGCCTGGAGTGGGACAGCGAACACTGAAGCTTTCTTT. Translation gives CAWSGTANTEAFF. The chain employs TRBV30 and TRBJ1-1; D may be TRBD1 (6 bases). The V gene's germline CDR1 is GTSNPN and CDR2 SVGIG (reference sequence). The length of the CDR3 is 13 residues. The V end was cut by 1 base, the J end by 1 base, with 7 bases between. Full variable domain (missing parts from reference TRBV30 and TRBJ1-1): SQTIHQWPATLVQPVGSPLSLECTVEGTSNPNLYWYRQAAGRGLQLLFYSVGIGQISSEVPQNLSASRPQDRQFILSSKKLLLSDSGFYLCAWSGTANTEAFFGQGTRLTVV.

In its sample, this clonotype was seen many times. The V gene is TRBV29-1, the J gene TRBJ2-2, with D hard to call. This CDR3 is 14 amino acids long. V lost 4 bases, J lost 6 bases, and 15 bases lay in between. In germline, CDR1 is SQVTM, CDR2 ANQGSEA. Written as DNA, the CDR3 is TGCAGCGTTGCATGGTCAGCTGGGGCCGGGGAGCTGTTTTTT. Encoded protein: CSVAWSAGAGELFF.

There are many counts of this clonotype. The CDR3 loop is CSVRVAGGEAFF. CDR3 coding DNA: TGCAGCGTTCGGGTAGCGGGGGGCGAAGCTTTCTTT. The chain joins TRBV29-1 to TRBJ1-1, with TRBD1 as a possible D gene (6 bases). This CDR3 has 12 amino acids. Per germline, CDR1 SQVTM and CDR2 ANQGSEA. The V gene lost 5 bases and the J gene lost 8 bases, with 15 bases spanning the gap.

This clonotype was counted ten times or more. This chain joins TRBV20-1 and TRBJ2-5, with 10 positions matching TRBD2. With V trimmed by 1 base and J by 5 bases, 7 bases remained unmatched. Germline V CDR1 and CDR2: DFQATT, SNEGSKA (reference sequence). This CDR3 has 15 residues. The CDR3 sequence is CSARVEREGLETQYF. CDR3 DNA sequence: TGCAGTGCTAGAGTAGAGCGGGAGGGCCTGGAGACCCAGTACTTC.

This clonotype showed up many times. The CDR3 DNA reads as TGTGCCAGCAGCCAAGGCTGGGACGGCAACCAAGAGACCCAGTACTTC. It yields the protein CASSQGWDGNQETQYF. The rearrangement joins TRBV3-1 to TRBJ2-5; either TRBD1 or TRBD2 may supply D (5 bases each). The CDR3 extends over 16 amino acids. CDR1 is LGHDT, CDR2 YNNKEL, per germline (reference sequence). V lost 1 base and J 0 bases, leaving 12 bases between the germline ends.

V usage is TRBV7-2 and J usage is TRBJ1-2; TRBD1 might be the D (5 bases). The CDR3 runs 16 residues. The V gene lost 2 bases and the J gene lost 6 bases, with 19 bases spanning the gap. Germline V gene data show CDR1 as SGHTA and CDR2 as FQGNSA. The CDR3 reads CASSLNGLVRGDGYTF. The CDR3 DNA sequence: TGTGCCAGCAGCTTAAATGGTTTGGTACGGGGCGATGGCTACACCTTC.

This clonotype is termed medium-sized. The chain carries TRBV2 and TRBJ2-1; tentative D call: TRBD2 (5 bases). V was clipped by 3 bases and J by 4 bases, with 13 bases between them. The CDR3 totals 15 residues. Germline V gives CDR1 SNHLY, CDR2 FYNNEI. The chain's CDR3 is CASSEWGDGYNEQFF. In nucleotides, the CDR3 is TGTGCCAGCAGTGAGTGGGGAGATGGGTACAATGAGCAGTTCTTC.

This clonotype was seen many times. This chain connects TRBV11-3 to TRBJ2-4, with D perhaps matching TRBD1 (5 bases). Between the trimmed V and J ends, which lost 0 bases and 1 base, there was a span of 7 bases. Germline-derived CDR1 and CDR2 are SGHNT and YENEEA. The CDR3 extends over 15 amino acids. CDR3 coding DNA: TGTGCCAGCAGCTTAGAAGCAGGGGCCAAAAACATTCAGTACTTC. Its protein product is CASSLEAGAKNIQYF.

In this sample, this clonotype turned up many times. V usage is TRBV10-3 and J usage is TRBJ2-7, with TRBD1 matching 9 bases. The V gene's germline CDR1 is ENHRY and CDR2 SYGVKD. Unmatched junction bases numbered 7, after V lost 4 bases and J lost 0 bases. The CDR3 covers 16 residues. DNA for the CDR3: TGTGCCATCAGTGGCTCGGTGGACAGGGGCTCCTACGAGCAGTACTTC. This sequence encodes CAISGSVDRGSYEQYF.

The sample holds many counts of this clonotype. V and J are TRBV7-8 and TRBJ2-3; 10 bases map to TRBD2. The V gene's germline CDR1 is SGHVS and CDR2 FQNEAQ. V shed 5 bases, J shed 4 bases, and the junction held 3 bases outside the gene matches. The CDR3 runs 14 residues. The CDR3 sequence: CASSRTSGPDTQYF. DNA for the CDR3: TGTGCCAGCAGCCGGACTAGCGGACCAGATACGCAGTATTTT.

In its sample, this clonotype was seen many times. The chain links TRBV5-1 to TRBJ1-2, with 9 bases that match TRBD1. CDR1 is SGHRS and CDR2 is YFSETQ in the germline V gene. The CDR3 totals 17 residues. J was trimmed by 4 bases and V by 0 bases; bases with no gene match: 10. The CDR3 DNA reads TGCGCCAGCAGCTTGGCCTTTCCGGGACAGGGAATCTATGGCTACACCTTC. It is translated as CASSLAFPGQGIYGYTF.

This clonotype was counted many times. The CDR3 region is CSVWEVYGYTF. CDR3 in DNA: TGCAGCGTTTGGGAGGTCTATGGCTACACCTTC. The genes are TRBV29-1 and TRBJ1-2; no clear D gene. Germline V gene data show CDR1 as SQVTM and CDR2 as ANQGSEA. The CDR3 is 11 amino acids. V gave up 5 bases and J gave up 4 bases, with 8 bases separating them. The full variable domain, completed using reference TRBV29-1 and TRBJ1-2, is SAVISQKPSRDICQRGTSLTIQCQVDSQVTMMFWYRQQPGQSLTLIATANQGSEATYESGFVIDKFPISRPNLTFSTLTVSNMSPEDSSIYLCSVWEVYGYTFGSGTRLTVV.

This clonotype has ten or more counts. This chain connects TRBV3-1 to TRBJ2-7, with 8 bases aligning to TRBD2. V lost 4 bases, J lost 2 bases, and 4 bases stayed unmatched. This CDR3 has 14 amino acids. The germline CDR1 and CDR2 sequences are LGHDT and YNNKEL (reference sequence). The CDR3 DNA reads TGTGCCAGCAGCCCTCCTAGCGGGCCCTACGAGCAGTACTTC. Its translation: CASSPPSGPYEQYF.

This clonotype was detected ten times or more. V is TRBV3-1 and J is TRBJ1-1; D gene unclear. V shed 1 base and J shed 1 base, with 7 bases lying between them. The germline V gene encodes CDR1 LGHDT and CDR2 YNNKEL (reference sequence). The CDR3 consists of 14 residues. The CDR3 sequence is CASSQALANTEAFF. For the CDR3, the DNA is TGTGCCAGCAGCCAAGCTCTGGCGAACACTGAAGCTTTCTTT. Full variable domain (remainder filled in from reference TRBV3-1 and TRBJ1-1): DTAVSQTPKYLVTQMGNDKSIKCEQNLGHDTMYWYKQDSKKFLKIMFSYNNKELIINETVPNRFSPKSPDKAHLNLHINSLELGDSAVYFCASSQALANTEAFFGQGTRLTVV.

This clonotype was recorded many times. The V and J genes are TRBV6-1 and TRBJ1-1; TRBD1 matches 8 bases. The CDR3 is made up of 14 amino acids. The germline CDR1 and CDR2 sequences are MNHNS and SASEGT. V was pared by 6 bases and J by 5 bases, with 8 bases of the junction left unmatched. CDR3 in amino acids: CASSERTGLTEAFF. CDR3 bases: TGTGCCAGCAGCGAAAGGACAGGGCTGACTGAAGCTTTCTTT.

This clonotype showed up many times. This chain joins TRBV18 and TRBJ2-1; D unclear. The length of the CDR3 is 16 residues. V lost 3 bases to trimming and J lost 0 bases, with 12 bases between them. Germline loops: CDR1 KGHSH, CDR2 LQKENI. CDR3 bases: TGTGCCAGCTCACCCCAGGAATTAAGCTCCTACAATGAGCAGTTCTTC. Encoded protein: CASSPQELSSYNEQFF.

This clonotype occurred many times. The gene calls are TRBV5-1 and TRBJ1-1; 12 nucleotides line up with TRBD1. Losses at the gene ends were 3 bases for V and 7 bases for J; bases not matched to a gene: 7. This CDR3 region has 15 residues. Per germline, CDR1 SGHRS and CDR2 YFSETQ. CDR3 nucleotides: TGCGCCAGCAGCTGGACGGGACAGGGGGCCGATGAAGCTTTCTTT. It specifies CASSWTGQGADEAFF.

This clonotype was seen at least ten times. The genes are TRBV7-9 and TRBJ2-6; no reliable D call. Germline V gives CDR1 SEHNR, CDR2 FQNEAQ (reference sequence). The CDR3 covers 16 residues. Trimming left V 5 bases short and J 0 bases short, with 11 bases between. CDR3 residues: CASSQVTGSGANVLTF. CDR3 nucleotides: TGTGCCAGCAGCCAAGTGACTGGCTCTGGGGCCAACGTCCTGACTTTC.